These T cell receptor beta chains were read from a single sample in a study of identical twins. TCRdb reanalysed the 5' RACE reads using MiXCR and keeps one entry per CDR3 protein. This table has hundreds of thousands of distinct CDR3 sequences, 7.5% appearing once. The sample was also reused in another study, on yellow fever vaccine responses in identical twins.

The sample comprised memory (CD45RO+) T cells sorted from blood. These TCRs come from a woman between 18 and 29 years old in good health. The CDR3 runs from the conserved cysteine through the conserved F or W. The D gene is left open where the match is weak. Expanded clones are given a class, and other clones once, few, many or no size at all.

d_gene | j_gene | v_gene | abundance | CDR3nt | CDR3aa
. | TRBJ2-3 | TRBV20-1 | few | TGCAGTGCTAGAGGTCTCGTAGCGGGCACAGATACGCAGTATTTT | CSARGLVAGTDTQYF
. | TRBJ2-1 | TRBV4-2 | many | TGTGCCAGCAGCCAAGAACCGGACAATGAGCAGTTCTTC | CASSQEPDNEQFF
TRBD1 | TRBJ2-7 | TRBV18 | few | TGTGCCAGCTCACCAGGGACAGGGCTTTACGAGCAGTACTTC | CASSPGTGLYEQYF
TRBD2 | TRBJ2-1 | TRBV6-4 | . | TGTGCCAGCAGTGAGGTCGGGGGGGCGAACAATGAGCAGTTCTTC | CASSEVGGANNEQFF
. | TRBJ2-2 | TRBV7-9 | many | TGTGCCAGCAGCCGGAGGACTGGTACGAACACCGGGGAGCTGTTTTTT | CASSRRTGTNTGELFF
. | TRBJ2-5 | TRBV29-1 | . | TGCAGCGTTGGGCGGCAACCGCAAGAGACCCAGTACTTC | CSVGRQPQETQYF
. | TRBJ2-6 | TRBV6-4 | many | TGTGCCAGCAGTAACAATACCTCTGGGGCCAACGTCCTGACTTTC | CASSNNTSGANVLTF
TRBD2 | TRBJ2-1 | TRBV20-1 | few | TGCAGTGCAAGGGAGCGGGAGGGCCCATACAATGAGCAGTTCTTC | CSAREREGPYNEQFF
TRBD1 | TRBJ2-5 | TRBV7-9 | few | TGTGCCAGCAGCTTAGACAGGGGGCGTTTACGAGAGACCCAGTACTTC | CASSLDRGRLRETQYF
. | TRBJ2-7 | TRBV7-2 | many | TGTGCCAGCAGCAAGACAACTTGGGAAGAGCAGTACTTC | CASSKTTWEEQYF
. | TRBJ2-5 | TRBV24-1 | many | TGTGCCACCAGACCAGCAGGATCCGGCCAAGAGACCCAGTACTTC | CATRPAGSGQETQYF